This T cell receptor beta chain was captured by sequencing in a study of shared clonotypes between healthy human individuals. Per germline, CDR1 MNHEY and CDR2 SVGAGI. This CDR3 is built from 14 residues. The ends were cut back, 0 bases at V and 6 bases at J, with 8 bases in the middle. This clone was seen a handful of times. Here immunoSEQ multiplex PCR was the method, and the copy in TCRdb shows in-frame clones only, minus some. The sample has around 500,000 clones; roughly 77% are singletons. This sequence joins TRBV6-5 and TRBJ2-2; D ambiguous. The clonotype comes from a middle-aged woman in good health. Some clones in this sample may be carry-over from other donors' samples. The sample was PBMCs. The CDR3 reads CASSYSGFPGELFF. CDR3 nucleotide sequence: TGTGCCAGCAGTTACTCGGGGTTCCCCGGGGAGCTGTTTTTT.